In this sample, the clone carrying this TCR beta chain turned up a few times. V lost 5 bases and J 0 bases, leaving 10 bases between the germline ends. The CDR3 contains 14 residues. The germline V gene encodes CDR1 MNHNS and CDR2 SASEGT. These data belong to a study of T cell repertoires in cytomegalovirus infection. TCRdb recomputed calls from the reads with MiXCR, one row per CDR3 protein. The table lists about 320,000 distinct CDR3 sequences, 9.5% of them singletons. Sequencing input: PBMCs. The receptor's source is a human donor in good health (CMV status not recorded). Some clones in this sample may be carry-over from other donors' samples. The V gene is TRBV6-1, the J gene TRBJ1-1, with D unresolved. In DNA, the CDR3 is TGTGCCAGCAGTCCCCGCGGGTTGAACACTGAAGCTTTCTTT. Translation: CASSPRGLNTEAFF.